This T cell receptor (beta chain) comes out of a study of neurological immune-mediated disorders. The cDNA was generated by 5'RACE with 10-nucleotide random UMIs. TCRdb fed the 5' RACE reads into MiXCR, producing one record per CDR3 protein. Here the sample spans about 120,000 distinct CDR3 sequences, about 3.2% being singletons. The CDR3 contains 16 residues. Per the germline V gene, CDR1 is SGHRS and CDR2 is YFSETQ. V was clipped by 4 bases and J by 7 bases, with 24 bases between them. This clonotype was found many times. The sample comprised PBMCs. The chain recombines TRBV5-1 with TRBJ2-7; tentatively, D is TRBD1 (6 bases). The receptor comes from a woman aged 25-40 years with multiple sclerosis. The CDR3 coding sequence is TGCGCCAGCAGCCCAGGGGACGTATCGCCTCAGAAAGAGCAGTACTTC. Translating it yields CASSPGDVSPQKEQYF.